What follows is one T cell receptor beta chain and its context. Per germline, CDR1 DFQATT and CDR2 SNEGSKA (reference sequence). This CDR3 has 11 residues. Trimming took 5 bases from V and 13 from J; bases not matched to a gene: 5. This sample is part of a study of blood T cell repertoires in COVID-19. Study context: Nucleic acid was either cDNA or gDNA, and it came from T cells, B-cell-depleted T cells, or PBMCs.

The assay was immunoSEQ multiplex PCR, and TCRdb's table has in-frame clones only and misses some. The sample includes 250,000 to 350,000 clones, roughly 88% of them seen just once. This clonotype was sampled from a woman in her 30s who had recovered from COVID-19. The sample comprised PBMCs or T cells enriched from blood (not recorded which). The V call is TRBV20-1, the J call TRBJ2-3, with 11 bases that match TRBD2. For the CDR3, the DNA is TGCAGTGCTCCTAGCGGGGGGAGGGAGTATTTT. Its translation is CSAPSGGREYF.